This T cell receptor beta chain was sequenced during a study of cytomegalovirus exposure and HLA in healthy donors. The PCR was carried out with 60 Vbeta primers and 13 Jbeta primers. The repertoire was sequenced with immunoSEQ multiplex PCR; TCRdb's copy has only in-frame clones and lacks some. Of roughly 66,000 clones listed, roughly 66% were seen once; the top ten hold approximately 3%. This CDR3 spans 14 amino acids. The junction had 6 bases not matched to a gene; V was cut back by 4 bases and J by 4 bases. Looked up from germline, CDR1 is SGHVS and CDR2 is FQNEAQ. Note on this clone: The antigen remains unidentified.

Points from the study as a whole: It was reported that the classifier diagnosed cytomegalovirus status with high specificity and sensitivity in both the original and validation cohorts.

This TCR was recovered from a woman between 45 and 65 years old in good health and CMV-seronegative. The chain has TRBV7-8 and TRBJ2-7, with 8 bases lining up with TRBD2. The specimen was PBMCs. The CDR3 region has the DNA TGTGCCAGCAGCTGGGGACTAGAGCTTTACGAGCAGTACTTC. Amino acid sequence: CASSWGLELYEQYF.